Listed here are 29 T cell receptor beta chains from one sample, sequenced in a study of cytomegalovirus exposure and HLA in healthy donors listed by TCRdb under 2017. The library was made by the immunoSEQ multiplex PCR assay. TCRdb obtained this table from immuneACCESS and retained in-frame rearrangements with V and J assigned. These tables miss some clones; where compared with another copy, unresolved V genes account for less than half of the shortfall, and the remainder is unexplained. The sample data list 250,000 to 350,000 clones, and around 90% of these were observed just once. 0.95% to 1.5% of the sample belongs to the ten largest clones. Sequencing was done on a sample of PBMCs. The receptors were sampled from a woman under 40 in good health and CMV-seropositive.

V gene TRBV18 combines with J gene TRBJ1-1; perhaps TRBD1 as D (5 bases). In germline, CDR1 is KGHSH, CDR2 LQKENI. There are 15 residues in the CDR3. V gave up 5 bases and J gave up 2 bases, with 15 bases separating them. CDR3 sequence reads: CASSSLLGGNTEAFF. CDR3 DNA: TGTGCCAGCTCATCCCTCCTTGGGGGTAACACTGAAGCTTTCTTT.

The chain has TRBV11-2 and TRBJ2-7; D perhaps matches TRBD2 (5 bases). The V gene lost 7 bases and the J gene lost 4 bases, with 20 bases spanning the gap. Germline-derived CDR1 and CDR2 are SGHAT and FQNNGV. The CDR3 runs 15 residues. The CDR3 nucleotides are TGTGCCAGCAACCCTCACCAGGACTCCCTTTACGAGCAGTACTTC. Amino acid sequence: CASNPHQDSLYEQYF.

This clone was picked up one time. CDR3 sequence: CASVHPGASGNTIYF. The CDR3 nucleotides are TGTGCCAGCGTCCACCCGGGGGCCTCTGGAAACACCATATATTTT. This rearrangement joins TRBV28 to TRBJ1-3; possibly TRBD1 for D (6 bases). Germline loops: CDR1 MDHEN, CDR2 SYDVKM. The V end was cut by 8 bases, the J end by 0 bases, with 14 bases between. This CDR3 has 15 amino acids.

The chain has TRBV9 and TRBJ2-7, with a tentative D call TRBD1 (6 bases). Trimming cost V 2 bases and J 6 bases, with 15 bases left between them. Per germline, CDR1 SGDLS and CDR2 YYNGEE. The CDR3 totals 14 residues. The CDR3 sequence: CASSVMGAGAEQYF. In DNA form, the CDR3 reads TGTGCCAGCAGCGTCATGGGGGCTGGGGCCGAGCAGTACTTC.

The chain links TRBV2 to TRBJ2-3; weak D call: TRBD1 (5 bases). Germline-derived CDR1 and CDR2 are SNHLY and FYNNEI. The V end lost 4 bases, the J end lost 2 bases, and 16 bases lay between the germline ends. CDR3 length equals 16 residues. This CDR3 reads CASSAGNRPLTDTQYF. DNA for the CDR3: TGTGCCAGCAGTGCGGGTAACAGGCCTCTCACAGATACGCAGTATTTT.

The chain links TRBV4-3 to TRBJ2-1; maybe TRBD1 (6 bases). Germline V gene sequence: CDR1 LGHNA, CDR2 YSLEER. This CDR3 region has 15 residues. V was clipped by 1 base and J by 4 bases, with 11 bases between them. The CDR3 DNA sequence: TGCGCCAGCAGCCAAGCTCGGGACACTTACAATGAGCAGTTCTTC. It translates to CASSQARDTYNEQFF.

This sequence joins TRBV5-6 and TRBJ1-2; 7 nucleotides line up with TRBD1. V shed 4 bases, J shed 4 bases, and the junction held 4 bases outside the gene matches. The CDR3 is 13 amino acids. From germline, CDR1 is SGHDT and CDR2 YYEEEE. CDR3 residues: CASSPQGIYGYTF. The DNA of the CDR3 is TGTGCCAGCAGCCCACAGGGGATCTATGGCTACACCTTC. The full variable domain, completed using reference TRBV5-6 and TRBJ1-2, is DAGVTQSPTHLIKTRGQQVTLRCSPKSGHDTVSWYQQALGQGPQFIFQYYEEEERQRGNFPDRFSGHQFPNYSSELNVNALLLGDSALYLCASSPQGIYGYTFGSGTRLTVV.

J is TRBJ2-7 and V is TRBV28, with 8 bases identical to TRBD1. V was pared by 1 base and J by 3 bases, with 5 bases of the junction left unmatched. This CDR3 is 15 amino acids long. The germline CDR1 and CDR2 sequences are MDHEN and SYDVKM. CDR3 nucleotide sequence: TGTGCCAGCAGTTTATCGCGCACAGGGGGCTACGAGCAGTACTTC. Amino acids: CASSLSRTGGYEQYF.

This clone was counted a single time. This chain uses TRBV7-6 with TRBJ2-5; D ambiguous. Germline CDR1 reads SGHVS; CDR2 reads FNYEAQ. The CDR3 contains 14 residues. Trimming pared 5 bases from V and 3 bases from J, leaving 13 bases between. CDR3 protein: CASSPRTPKETQYF. The DNA for the CDR3 is TGTGCCAGCAGCCCGCGGACCCCCAAAGAGACCCAGTACTTC.

In its sample, this clone was seen once. CDR3 DNA: TGCAGTGCCCGGAGAATCTACGAGCAGTACTTC. Amino acid sequence: CSARRIYEQYF. The chain is built from TRBV20-1 and TRBJ2-7; D is unclear. V lost 6 bases and J lost 3, with 9 bases in between. Germline CDR1 and CDR2: DFQATT and SNEGSKA (reference sequence). The CDR3 runs 11 residues.

There are a few counts of this clone. The chain combines TRBV9 with TRBJ2-2, with D possibly matching TRBD2 (6 bases). The V end lost 3 bases, the J end lost 1 base, and 16 bases lay between the germline ends. This CDR3 comprises 17 residues. Germline CDR1 reads SGDLS; CDR2 reads YYNGEE. The DNA for the CDR3 is TGTGCCAGCAGCGAAACAGCTAGCGCGAGGAACACCGGGGAGCTGTTTTTT. Protein product: CASSETASARNTGELFF.

This CDR3 is CASSQLAGAPQETQYF. The CDR3 DNA sequence: TGCGCCAGCAGCCAACTAGCGGGGGCCCCACAAGAGACCCAGTACTTC. The V gene is TRBV4-1, the J gene TRBJ2-5; 10 bases match TRBD2. This CDR3 region has 16 residues. Germline trimming cut 2 bases from V and 2 bases from J; bases unmatched to any gene: 5. Germline lookup yields CDR1 MGHRA and CDR2 YSYEKL.

The rearrangement joins TRBV4-3 to TRBJ1-2; D not resolved. V lost 1 base and J 4 bases, leaving 16 bases between the germline ends. The CDR3 length is 16 residues. Germline V gene data show CDR1 as LGHNA and CDR2 as YSLEER. CDR3 nucleotide sequence: TGCGCCAGCAGCCAAGGTCCGGGCCCGATGACCTATGGCTACACCTTC. This sequence encodes CASSQGPGPMTYGYTF.

The gene calls are TRBV7-2 and TRBJ2-7; TRBD1 matches 8 bases. CDR1 and CDR2 (germline): SGHTA, FQGNSA. V gave up 1 base and J gave up 1 base; unmatched junction bases: 3. The CDR3 contains 15 residues. The CDR3 here is CASSLEQGGSYEQYF. CDR3 in DNA: TGTGCCAGCAGCTTAGAACAGGGGGGTTCCTACGAGCAGTACTTC.

The rearrangement links TRBV9 to TRBJ1-1; the D gene is possibly TRBD1 (6 bases). This CDR3 spans 16 amino acids. CDR1 and CDR2 (germline): SGDLS, YYNGEE. The germline V and J ends were trimmed by 0 bases and 5 bases, with 17 bases remaining between them. CDR3 residues: CASSVDTGGLYTEAFF. The CDR3 nucleotides read TGTGCCAGCAGCGTAGATACGGGGGGCCTGTATACTGAAGCTTTCTTT. Drawing the rest from reference TRBV9 and TRBJ1-1, the complete variable domain is DSGVTQTPKHLITATGQRVTLRCSPRSGDLSVYWYQQSLDQGLQFLIQYYNGEERAKGNILERFSAQQFPDLHSELNLSSLELGDSALYFCASSVDTGGLYTEAFFGQGTRLTVV.

V and J are TRBV27 and TRBJ2-2; D uncertain. The CDR3 is 13 residues long. Germline CDR1 and CDR2: MNHEY and SMNVEV (reference sequence). V lost 3 bases and J 4 bases, leaving 6 bases between the germline ends. CDR3 nucleotide sequence: TGTGCCAGCAGTTTGTTTTTCACCGGGGAGCTGTTTTTT. This gives the protein CASSLFFTGELFF.

About this clone: A junction boundary mismatches the germline segment, possibly from a read error. The chain carries TRBV7-2 and TRBJ2-3, with D uncertain. The CDR3 is made up of 14 amino acids. From germline, CDR1 is SGHTA and CDR2 FQGNSA. The CDR3 spells CASSLLPRTDTQYF. CDR3 in DNA: TGTGCTAGCAGCTTACTCCCCCGCACAGATACGCAGTATTTT. Full variable domain (remainder filled in from reference TRBV7-2 and TRBJ2-3): GAGVSQSPSNKVTEKGKDVELRCDPISGHTALYWYRQSLGQGLEFLIYFQGNSAPDKSGLPSDRFSAERTGGSVSTLTIQRTQQEDSAVYLCASSLLPRTDTQYFGPGTRLTVL.

The gene calls are TRBV5-1 and TRBJ1-5, with TRBD1 as a possible D gene (5 bases). The ends were cut back, 0 bases at V and 4 bases at J, with 17 bases in the middle. The CDR3 is 17 residues long. Germline CDR1 and CDR2: SGHRS and YFSETQ. The CDR3 spells CASSLVPAADSNQPQHF. The CDR3 nucleotides are TGCGCCAGCAGCTTGGTCCCGGCTGCCGACAGTAATCAGCCCCAGCATTTT.

The rearrangement links TRBV6-5 to TRBJ2-1, with D perhaps matching TRBD1 (5 bases). Germline CDR1 reads MNHEY; CDR2 reads SVGAGI. Between the trimmed V and J ends, which lost 2 bases and 0 bases, there was a span of 11 bases. CDR3 size: 16 residues. The CDR3 protein is CASSYKQVSSYNEQFF. As DNA, the CDR3 is TGTGCCAGCAGTTACAAACAGGTTAGCTCCTACAATGAGCAGTTCTTC.

There are a few counts of this clone. The V gene is TRBV4-2, the J gene TRBJ2-3; D perhaps matches TRBD2 (5 bases). In germline, CDR1 is LGHNA, CDR2 YNFKEQ. The CDR3 extends over 13 amino acids. V was cut by 0 bases and J by 4 bases, with 5 bases left in between. CDR3 in DNA: TGTGCCAGCAGCCAAGAAGCGGCAGATACGCAGTATTTT. Protein sequence: CASSQEAADTQYF.

With regard to this clone: At the DNA level, this CDR3 is encoded by other sequences in the same sample as well. The CDR3 nucleotides read TGTGCCAGCAGTTTATCCAGAAATCAGCCCCAGCATTTT. Translation: CASSLSRNQPQHF. The chain recombines TRBV27 with TRBJ1-5; D unresolved. Trimming shortened V by 0 bases and J by 4 bases, and 4 bases separated the two germline ends. This CDR3 comprises 13 residues. The germline V gene encodes CDR1 MNHEY and CDR2 SMNVEV (reference sequence).

The DNA of the CDR3 is TGTGCCAGCAAACTAGCGGGAGTTCCCAACCAAGAGACCCAGTACTTC. It codes for CASKLAGVPNQETQYF. This chain links TRBV27 with TRBJ2-5, with 11 bases fitting TRBD2. V was clipped by 7 bases and J by 0 bases; unmatched bases: 7. The CDR3 loop spans 16 amino acids. Germline V gene sequence: CDR1 MNHEY, CDR2 SMNVEV (reference sequence).

This clone has just a few counts. This CDR3 is also generated by other DNA sequences in the sample. The chain links TRBV5-4 to TRBJ1-5; D remains ambiguous. The CDR3 is 12 residues long. Germline V gene data show CDR1 as SGHNT and CDR2 as YYREEE (reference sequence). V gave up 0 bases and J gave up 7 bases, with 5 bases separating them. The CDR3 sequence: CASSLAGQPQHF. The CDR3 bases are TGTGCCAGCAGCTTGGCCGGACAGCCCCAGCATTTT.

The rearrangement joins TRBV19 to TRBJ1-2, with TRBD1 matching over 9 bases. The germline gives CDR1 LNHDA, CDR2 SQIVND (reference sequence). CDR3 length: 15 residues. V gave up 3 bases and J gave up 6 bases; unmatched junction bases: 8. CDR3 nucleotides: TGTGCCAGTAGTATTTGGAACAGGGGGCGTGATGGCTACACCTTC. Its protein is CASSIWNRGRDGYTF.

The chain recombines TRBV30 with TRBJ1-6, with D unclear. Looked up from germline, CDR1 is GTSNPN and CDR2 is SVGIG (reference sequence). Trimming stripped 2 bases from V and 0 bases from J, with 11 bases between. This CDR3 has 16 amino acids. This CDR3 reads CAWSLSPSSYNSPLHF. The CDR3 DNA sequence: TGTGCCTGGAGTCTCAGCCCGAGCTCCTATAATTCACCCCTCCACTTT. Full variable domain (outside the CDR3, taken from reference TRBV30 and TRBJ1-6): SQTIHQWPATLVQPVGSPLSLECTVEGTSNPNLYWYRQAAGRGLQLLFYSVGIGQISSEVPQNLSASRPQDRQFILSSKKLLLSDSGFYLCAWSLSPSSYNSPLHFGNGTRLTVT.

This clone was counted a single time. The chain combines TRBV6-5 with TRBJ2-1, with TRBD2 matching over 10 bases. This CDR3 is built from 16 residues. V lost 4 bases to trimming and J lost 0 bases; unmatched junction nucleotides: 3. Germline V CDR1 and CDR2: MNHEY, SVGAGI. The CDR3 DNA reads as TGTGCCAGCAGTTCCAGGACTAGCGGCTCCTACAATGAGCAGTTCTTC. The encoded protein is CASSSRTSGSYNEQFF.

The V call is TRBV29-1, the J call TRBJ2-2; 7 bases are shared with TRBD1. Germline-derived CDR1 and CDR2 are SQVTM and ANQGSEA. The CDR3 is made up of 16 amino acids. V lost 3 bases and J lost 3; bases outside the gene matches: 10. Here the CDR3 reads CSVEGFGTVDTGELFF. DNA of the CDR3: TGCAGCGTTGAGGGGTTTGGGACAGTCGACACCGGGGAGCTGTTTTTT.

This chain uses TRBV2 with TRBJ2-7; 8 bases align to TRBD1. CDR1 and CDR2 from the germline V gene are SNHLY and FYNNEI. The CDR3 is made up of 14 amino acids. Trimming removed 6 bases from V and 6 bases from J; junction bases left unmatched: 10. CDR3 in amino acids: CASRLRQGPAEQYF. The CDR3 DNA reads as TGTGCCAGCAGGTTAAGACAGGGGCCCGCCGAGCAGTACTTC.

The rearrangement uses TRBV28 and TRBJ1-5; D unresolved. Germline CDR1 is MDHEN and CDR2 is SYDVKM. The CDR3 is made up of 12 amino acids. V gave up 5 bases and J gave up 3 bases, with 5 bases separating them. CDR3: CASSVYNQPQHF. DNA of the CDR3: TGTGCCAGCAGTGTCTACAATCAGCCCCAGCATTTT.